The present TCR beta chain was sequenced within a study of response to subunit inactivated influenza vaccine. Each CDR3 protein gets one entry after TCRdb re-called the RT-PCR reads with MiXCR. The data show roughly 500,000 distinct CDR3 sequences, approximately 15% seen once. Study-wide findings and caveats: The authors suggested that every seasonal influenza vaccination recruits few new T cells.

The table lists this clonotype with a few counts. What it recognizes is unknown. The TCR comes from a man in his fifties or sixties who received an inactivated influenza vaccine. The sequences come from CD4+ T cells sorted from PBMCs, collected about 24 months after vaccination.

The CDR3 loop reads CASSLAAGTGSPLHF. The DNA for the CDR3 is TGTGCCAGCAGCTTAGCGGCAGGGACGGGATCACCCCTCCACTTT. The genes are TRBV7-2 and TRBJ1-6, with D possibly matching TRBD1 (5 bases). V was cut by 0 bases and J by 10 bases, with 13 bases left in between. Germline values: CDR1 SGHTA, CDR2 FQGNSA. The CDR3 contains 15 residues. Supplemented by reference TRBV7-2 and TRBJ1-6, the full variable domain reads GAGVSQSPSNKVTEKGKDVELRCDPISGHTALYWYRQSLGQGLEFLIYFQGNSAPDKSGLPSDRFSAERTGGSVSTLTIQRTQQEDSAVYLCASSLAAGTGSPLHFGNGTRLTVT.